A selection of T cell receptor beta chains follows, all from one sample in a study of vaccination effects on CD4 cells after COVID-19. No cognate antigen is known for these TCRs. Using immunoSEQ multiplex PCR, the repertoire was profiled, and TCRdb retains in-frame clones only, with some absent. The table shows about 22,000 clones, with around 70% occurring only once. The input for sequencing was CD4+ T cells from PBMCs cultured with HCoV-NL63 spike peptides, taken after COVID-19 vaccination. These receptors all come from a human donor who received a COVID-19 vaccine. Each CDR3 is given with its conserved first and last residue. Clone size is not always given. Where it is, it says once, few, many or a class for expanded clones.

cdr3_aa v_call clone_size
CASSQATVGYTF TRBV4-1 few
CASSHLDGITYNEQFF TRBV3-1/TRBV3-2 .
CASSLGGPYNEQFF TRBV11-2 once
CASSPQALGVTNTEAFF TRBV18 .
CVTMDRVGSEQFF TRBV19 few
CASSRDPNTEAFF TRBV6-5 .
CASRELALGELFF TRBV5-6 few
CASSGDRGRGGYTF TRBV7-9 .
CASSFGLAGTNTGELFF TRBV5-1 .
CASSAPTGGIETQYF TRBV9 .
CASSLVGQGWGYTF TRBV5-1 .
CASSARDYKKNEQFF TRBV9 few
CASSYSRTGDTEAFF TRBV6-5 .
CASSHTGVDTQYF TRBV3-1/TRBV3-2 .
CASSLAGGIQETQYF TRBV4-1 .
CAAQRSPGGTDTQYF TRBV25-1 few
CASSAPGGNTIYF TRBV10-2 .
CASVGSGANVLTF TRBV6-5 .
CASSFEGNSGNTIYF TRBV5-1 .
CATSDDGTGGVYGYTF TRBV24-1 .
CASSLVGGLNEQFF TRBV5-1 .
CASSQQPTGSQPQHF TRBV6-5 .